Listed here are 8 T cell receptor beta chains from one sample, sequenced in a study of OX40 agonist ivuxolimab in advanced cancers. TCRdb's copy holds only in-frame clones and misses some; the assay was immunoSEQ multiplex PCR. This sample has more than 60,000 clones, with 65% to 85% found just once. The sequencing here drew on CD4+ or CD8+ T cells sorted from blood, taken in a trial of the OX40 agonist ivuxolimab. These receptors originate from an adult with an advanced solid tumor such as melanoma, head and neck, liver or kidney cancer.

The sample holds a few counts of this clone. CDR3 DNA: TGTGCCAGCAGTGATTTGACAGAGGGGTATTCACCCCTCCACTTT. This gives the protein CASSDLTEGYSPLHF. The chain combines TRBV25-1 with TRBJ1-6; a weak D match, TRBD1 (5 bases). Germline CDR1 and CDR2: MGHDK and SYGVNS. The CDR3 totals 15 residues. V was trimmed by 3 bases and J by 8 bases, leaving 14 bases between them.

V usage is TRBV6-1 and J usage is TRBJ2-7; tentatively, D is TRBD1 (6 bases). The CDR3 is made up of 17 amino acids. CDR1 and CDR2 from the germline V gene are MNHNS and SASEGT. Trimming left V 0 bases short and J 4 bases short, with 19 bases between. The CDR3 loop is CASSEAGTHRAGYEQYF. The DNA for the CDR3 is TGTGCCAGCAGTGAAGCCGGGACACATCGAGCCGGGTACGAGCAGTACTTC.

The rearrangement links TRBV19 to TRBJ2-2, with D possibly being TRBD2 (5 bases). This CDR3 is 14 amino acids long. Trimming took 3 bases from V and 4 from J, leaving 9 bases between them. CDR1 is LNHDA and CDR2 is SQIVND in the germline V gene (reference sequence). In nucleotides, the CDR3 is TGTGCCAGTAGTATCTTGGGGAGCACCGGGGAGCTGTTTTTT. As protein: CASSILGSTGELFF.

J is TRBJ2-7 and V is TRBV7-6, with 9 positions matching TRBD1. The V gene's germline CDR1 is SGHVS and CDR2 FNYEAQ. This CDR3 has 13 amino acids. With 1 base clipped from V and 6 bases from J, the junction kept 1 base outside the gene matches. CDR3 in DNA: TGTGCCAGCAGCTTAGGGGACAGGGCCGAGCAGTACTTC. It specifies CASSLGDRAEQYF.

The chain has TRBV7-2 and TRBJ1-3, with D unclear. The CDR3 consists of 16 residues. Looked up from germline, CDR1 is SGHTA and CDR2 is FQGNSA. Trimming took 0 bases from V and 0 from J, leaving 9 bases between them. The CDR3 nucleotides read TGTGCCAGCAGCTTAGCGTCAGCTGACTCTGGAAACACCATATATTTT. As protein: CASSLASADSGNTIYF.

The chain uses TRBV6-1 and TRBJ1-6, with D possibly TRBD1 on 5 matching bases. Germline lookup yields CDR1 MNHNS and CDR2 SASEGT. The CDR3 is 17 residues long. Trimming took off 2 bases at V and 14 bases at J, with 25 bases between the two ends. CDR3 amino acids: CASSETPPGTGGRTLHF. In DNA form, the CDR3 reads TGTGCCAGCAGTGAAACCCCGCCCGGGACTGGGGGTAGAACCCTCCACTTT.

V gene TRBV5-4 combines with J gene TRBJ2-2; no reliable D call. Trimming pared 0 bases from V and 1 base from J, leaving 4 bases between. CDR1 and CDR2 from the germline V gene are SGHNT and YYREEE (reference sequence). This CDR3 has 14 amino acids. The CDR3 DNA reads TGTGCCAGCAGCTTGGAGGGGAACACCGGGGAGCTGTTTTTT. Amino acid sequence: CASSLEGNTGELFF.

This rearrangement joins TRBV2 to TRBJ1-2; 7 nucleotides align to TRBD1. The CDR3 extends over 13 amino acids. Trimming took 2 bases from V and 7 from J; bases not matched to a gene: 4. CDR1 SNHLY and CDR2 FYNNEI come from the germline V gene. CDR3 loop: CASSELGGFGYTF. CDR3 bases: TGTGCCAGCAGTGAATTAGGGGGCTTTGGCTACACCTTC.